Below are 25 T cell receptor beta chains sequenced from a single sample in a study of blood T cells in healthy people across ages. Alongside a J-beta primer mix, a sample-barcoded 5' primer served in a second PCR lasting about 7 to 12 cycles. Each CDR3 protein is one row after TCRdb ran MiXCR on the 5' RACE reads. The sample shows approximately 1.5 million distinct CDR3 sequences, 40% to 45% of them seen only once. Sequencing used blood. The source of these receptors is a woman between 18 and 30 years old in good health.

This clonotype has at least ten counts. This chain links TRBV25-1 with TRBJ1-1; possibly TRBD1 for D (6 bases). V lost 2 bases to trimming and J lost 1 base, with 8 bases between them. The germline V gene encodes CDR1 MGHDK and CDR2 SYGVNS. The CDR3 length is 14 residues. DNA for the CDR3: TGTGCCAGCAGTGAACCAGGGGCGAACACTGAAGCTTTCTTT. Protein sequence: CASSEPGANTEAFF.

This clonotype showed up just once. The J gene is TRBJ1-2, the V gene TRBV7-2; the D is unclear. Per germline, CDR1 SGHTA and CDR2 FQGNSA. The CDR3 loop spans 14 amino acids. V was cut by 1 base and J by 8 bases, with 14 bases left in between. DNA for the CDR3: TGTGCCAGCAGCTTAGGGCGGCAGGTTGGAGGCTACACCTTC. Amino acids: CASSLGRQVGGYTF.

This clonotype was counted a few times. Here the CDR3 DNA reads TGCGCCAGCAGCTTGGATAGCGTAGGAAACATTCAGTACTTC. Its translation: CASSLDSVGNIQYF. The chain employs TRBV5-1 and TRBJ2-4; D possibly corresponds to TRBD2 (5 bases). V lost 0 bases and J lost 6, with 10 bases in between. CDR3 size: 14 residues. Germline V gene lookup returns CDR1 SGHRS and CDR2 YFSETQ.

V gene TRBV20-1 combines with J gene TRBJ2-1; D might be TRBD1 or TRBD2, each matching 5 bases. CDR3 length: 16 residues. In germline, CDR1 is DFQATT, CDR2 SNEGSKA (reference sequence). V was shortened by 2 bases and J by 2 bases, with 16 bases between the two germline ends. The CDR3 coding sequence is TGCAGTGCTAGACCTGAGGAGGACAACCCCTACAATGAGCAGTTCTTC. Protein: CSARPEEDNPYNEQFF.

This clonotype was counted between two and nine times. In DNA, the CDR3 is TGTGCCAGCAGCTTAATCTTTCCGGATAGCAATCAGCCCCAGCATTTT. Protein sequence: CASSLIFPDSNQPQHF. This chain connects TRBV7-8 to TRBJ1-5; D ambiguous. The length of the CDR3 is 16 residues. In germline, CDR1 is SGHVS, CDR2 FQNEAQ. Between the trimmed V and J ends, which lost 2 bases and 0 bases, there was a span of 11 bases.

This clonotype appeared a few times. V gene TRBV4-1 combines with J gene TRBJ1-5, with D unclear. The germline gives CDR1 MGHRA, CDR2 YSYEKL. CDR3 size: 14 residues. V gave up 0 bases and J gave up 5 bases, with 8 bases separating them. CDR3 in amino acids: CASSQDRFDQPQHF. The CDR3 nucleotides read TGCGCCAGCAGCCAAGATCGCTTCGATCAGCCCCAGCATTTT.

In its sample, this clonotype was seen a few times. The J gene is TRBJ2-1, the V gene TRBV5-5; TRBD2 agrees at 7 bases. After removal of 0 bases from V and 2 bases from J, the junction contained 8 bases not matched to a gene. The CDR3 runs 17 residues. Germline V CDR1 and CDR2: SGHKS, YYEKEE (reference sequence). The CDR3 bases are TGTGCCAGCAGCTTGGTTCCCAGCGGGGTCACCTACAATGAGCAGTTCTTC. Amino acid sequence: CASSLVPSGVTYNEQFF.

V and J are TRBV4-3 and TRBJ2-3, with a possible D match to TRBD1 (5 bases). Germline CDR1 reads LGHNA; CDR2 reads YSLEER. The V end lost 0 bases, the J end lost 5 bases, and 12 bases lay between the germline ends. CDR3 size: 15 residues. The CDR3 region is CASSQDRGSEDTQYF. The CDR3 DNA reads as TGCGCCAGCAGCCAAGATAGGGGCTCCGAAGATACGCAGTATTTT.

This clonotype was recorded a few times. The CDR3 reads CASSLGLAGRNNEQFF. For the CDR3, the DNA is TGTGCCAGCAGCTTAGGGCTAGCGGGGCGAAACAATGAGCAGTTCTTC. The chain is built from TRBV7-6 and TRBJ2-1; TRBD2 aligns across 9 bases. Germline lookup yields CDR1 SGHVS and CDR2 FNYEAQ. The CDR3 is 16 residues long. Trimming took 1 base from V and 5 from J; bases not matched to a gene: 6. The whole variable domain, filled in from reference TRBV7-6 and TRBJ2-1, reads GAGVSQSPRYKVTKRGQDVALRCDPISGHVSLYWYRQALGQGPEFLTYFNYEAQQDKSGLPNDRFSAERPEGSISTLTIQRTEQRDSAMYRCASSLGLAGRNNEQFFGPGTRLTVL.

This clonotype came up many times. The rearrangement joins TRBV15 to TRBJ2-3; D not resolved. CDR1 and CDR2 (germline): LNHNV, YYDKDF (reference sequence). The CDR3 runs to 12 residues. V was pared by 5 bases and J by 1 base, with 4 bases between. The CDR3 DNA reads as TGTGCCACCAGCTCCCGCACAGATACGCAGTATTTT. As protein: CATSSRTDTQYF. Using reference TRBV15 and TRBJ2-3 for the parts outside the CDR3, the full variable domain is DAMVIQNPRYQVTQFGKPVTLSCSQTLNHNVMYWYQQKSSQAPKLLFHYYDKDFNNEADTPDNFQSRRPNTSFCFLDIRSPGLGDTAMYLCATSSRTDTQYFGPGTRLTVL.

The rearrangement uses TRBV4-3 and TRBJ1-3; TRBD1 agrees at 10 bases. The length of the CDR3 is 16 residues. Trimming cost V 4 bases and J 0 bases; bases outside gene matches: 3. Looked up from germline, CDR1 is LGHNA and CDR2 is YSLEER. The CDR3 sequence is CASSRGQGYSGNTIYF. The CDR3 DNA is TGCGCCAGCAGCCGGGGACAGGGGTACTCTGGAAACACCATATATTTT.

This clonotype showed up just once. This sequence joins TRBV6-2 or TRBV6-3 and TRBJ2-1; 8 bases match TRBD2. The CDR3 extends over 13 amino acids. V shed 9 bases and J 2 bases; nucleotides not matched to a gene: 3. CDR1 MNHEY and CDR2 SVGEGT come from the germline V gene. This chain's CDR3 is CARSAGAYNEQFF. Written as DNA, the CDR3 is TGTGCCAGGTCAGCGGGGGCCTACAATGAGCAGTTCTTC.

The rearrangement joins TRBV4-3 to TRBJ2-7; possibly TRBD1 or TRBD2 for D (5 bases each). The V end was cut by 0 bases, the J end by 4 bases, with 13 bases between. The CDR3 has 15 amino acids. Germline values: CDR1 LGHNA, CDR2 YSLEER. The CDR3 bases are TGCGCCAGCAGCCAAGACCGGGACCTTGGGTACGAGCAGTACTTC. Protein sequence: CASSQDRDLGYEQYF.

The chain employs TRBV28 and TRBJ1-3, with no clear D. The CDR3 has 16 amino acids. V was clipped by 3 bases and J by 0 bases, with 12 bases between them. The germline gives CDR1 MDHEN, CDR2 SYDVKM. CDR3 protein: CASSFNGRSSGNTIYF. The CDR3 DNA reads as TGTGCCAGCAGTTTCAACGGCCGCTCCTCTGGAAACACCATATATTTT.

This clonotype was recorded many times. This CDR3 reads CASSVRAGGQETQYF. DNA for the CDR3: TGTGCCAGCAGTGTAAGAGCGGGAGGGCAAGAGACCCAGTACTTC. This chain connects TRBV6-4 to TRBJ2-5, with 10 nucleotides matching TRBD2. The CDR3 runs to 15 residues. V gave up 4 bases and J gave up 2 bases; unmatched junction bases: 4. The germline V gene has CDR1 MRHNA and CDR2 SNTAGT.

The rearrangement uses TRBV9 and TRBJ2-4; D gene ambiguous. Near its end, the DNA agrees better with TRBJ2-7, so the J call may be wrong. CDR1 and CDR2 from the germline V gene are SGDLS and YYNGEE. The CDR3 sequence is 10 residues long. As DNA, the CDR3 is TGTGCCCAACCTTCGGGCGAGCAGTACTTC. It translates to CAQPSGEQYF.

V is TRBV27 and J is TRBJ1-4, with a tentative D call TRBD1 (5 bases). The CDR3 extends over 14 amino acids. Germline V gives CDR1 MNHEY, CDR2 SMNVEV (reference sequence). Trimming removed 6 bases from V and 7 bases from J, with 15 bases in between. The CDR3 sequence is CASRAPGTVEKLFF. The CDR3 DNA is TGTGCCAGCAGGGCACCCGGGACGGTTGAAAAACTGTTTTTT. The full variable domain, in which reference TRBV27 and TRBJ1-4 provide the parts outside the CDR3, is EAQVTQNPRYLITVTGKKLTVTCSQNMNHEYMSWYRQDPGLGLRQIYYSMNVEVTDKGDVPEGYKVSRKEKRNFPLILESPSPNQTSLYFCASRAPGTVEKLFFGSGTQLSVL.

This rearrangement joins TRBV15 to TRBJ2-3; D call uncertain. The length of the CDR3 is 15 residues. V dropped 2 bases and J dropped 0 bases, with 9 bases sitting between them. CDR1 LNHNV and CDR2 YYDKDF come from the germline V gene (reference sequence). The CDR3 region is CATSRQVESTDTQYF. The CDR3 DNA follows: TGTGCCACCAGCAGACAGGTCGAGAGCACAGATACGCAGTATTTT.

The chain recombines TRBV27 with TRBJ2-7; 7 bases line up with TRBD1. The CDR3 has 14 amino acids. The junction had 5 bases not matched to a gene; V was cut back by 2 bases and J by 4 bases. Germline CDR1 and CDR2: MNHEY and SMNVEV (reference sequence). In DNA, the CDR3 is TGTGCCAGCAGTTTAAAAGGGGGCGTGTACGAGCAGTACTTC. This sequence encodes CASSLKGGVYEQYF.

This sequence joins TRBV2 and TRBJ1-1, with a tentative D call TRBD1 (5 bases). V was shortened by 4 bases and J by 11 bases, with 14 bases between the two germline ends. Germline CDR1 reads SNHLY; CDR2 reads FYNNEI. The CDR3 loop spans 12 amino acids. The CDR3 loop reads CASSGDVRRAFF. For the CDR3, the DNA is TGTGCCAGCAGTGGGGACGTCAGAAGGGCTTTCTTT.

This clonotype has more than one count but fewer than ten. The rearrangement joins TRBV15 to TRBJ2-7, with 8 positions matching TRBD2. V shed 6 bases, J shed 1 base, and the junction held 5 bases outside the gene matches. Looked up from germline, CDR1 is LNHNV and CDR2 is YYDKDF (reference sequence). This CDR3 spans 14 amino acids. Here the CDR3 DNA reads TGTGCCACCAGGGAAGCGGGGGCATCCTACGAGCAGTACTTC. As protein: CATREAGASYEQYF.

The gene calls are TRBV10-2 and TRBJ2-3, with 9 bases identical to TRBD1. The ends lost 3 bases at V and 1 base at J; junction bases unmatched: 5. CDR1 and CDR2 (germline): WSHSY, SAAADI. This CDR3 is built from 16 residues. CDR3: CASSDIRDRGTDTQYF. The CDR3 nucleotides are TGCGCCAGCAGTGATATACGGGACAGGGGCACAGATACGCAGTATTTT.

The DNA of the CDR3 is TGTGCCAGCAGTGTGACAGGGCGAGGCTACACCTTC. This sequence encodes CASSVTGRGYTF. The chain joins TRBV6-2 or TRBV6-3 to TRBJ1-2, with 7 bases lining up with TRBD1. This CDR3 is built from 12 residues. CDR1 and CDR2 (germline): MNHEY, SVGEGT. The junction had 5 bases not matched to a gene; V was cut back by 5 bases and J by 8 bases.

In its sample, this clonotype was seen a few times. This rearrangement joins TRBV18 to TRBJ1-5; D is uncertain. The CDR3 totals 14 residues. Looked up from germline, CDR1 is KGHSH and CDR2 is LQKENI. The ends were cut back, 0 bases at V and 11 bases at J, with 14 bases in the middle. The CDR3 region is CASSPPARVTAQHF. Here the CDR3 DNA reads TGTGCCAGCTCACCACCGGCACGGGTAACGGCCCAGCATTTT.

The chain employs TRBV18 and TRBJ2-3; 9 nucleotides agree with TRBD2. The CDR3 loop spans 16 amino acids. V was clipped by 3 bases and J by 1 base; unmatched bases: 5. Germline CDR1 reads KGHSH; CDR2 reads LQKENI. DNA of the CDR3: TGTGCCAGCTCACCTAAGACTAGCGGAGGCACAGATACGCAGTATTTT. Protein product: CASSPKTSGGTDTQYF.